The present entry profiles one T cell receptor beta chain with its context. The antigen is undetermined. RNA extraction was followed by reverse transcription into cDNA, which acted as the sequencing template. Repertoires were generated with immunoSEQ multiplex PCR, while TCRdb's copy carries only in-frame clones and drops some. The sample has over 150,000 clones, 60% seen once; the top ten hold approximately 3.5%. The CDR3 loop spans 15 amino acids. CDR1 SGHTA and CDR2 FQGTGA come from the germline V gene. Trimming took 2 bases from V and 5 from J, leaving 15 bases between them. This sample was taken from a study of CD8+ T cells in alopecia areata. The treatment denotes: oral pan-JAK inhibitor, 5-10 mg twice daily. Broader study findings: Given one nonresponder, whether baseline CD8+ expansion relates to response remains uncertain.

The chain is built from TRBV7-3 and TRBJ1-1; no clear D. The TCR sequence derives from a human donor with alopecia areata. This material consisted of CD4+ T cells sorted from blood, taken at week 4, from a patient treated with tofacitinib. The CDR3 bases are TGTGCCAGCAGCTTATACCCTACCCCTGAGACTGAAGCTTTCTTT. Protein: CASSLYPTPETEAFF. Filled out from reference TRBV7-3 and TRBJ1-1, the complete variable domain reads GAGVSQTPSNKVTEKGKYVELRCDPISGHTALYWYRQSLGQGPEFLIYFQGTGAADDSGLPNDRFFAVRPEGSVSTLKIQRTERGDSAVYLCASSLYPTPETEAFFGQGTRLTVV.